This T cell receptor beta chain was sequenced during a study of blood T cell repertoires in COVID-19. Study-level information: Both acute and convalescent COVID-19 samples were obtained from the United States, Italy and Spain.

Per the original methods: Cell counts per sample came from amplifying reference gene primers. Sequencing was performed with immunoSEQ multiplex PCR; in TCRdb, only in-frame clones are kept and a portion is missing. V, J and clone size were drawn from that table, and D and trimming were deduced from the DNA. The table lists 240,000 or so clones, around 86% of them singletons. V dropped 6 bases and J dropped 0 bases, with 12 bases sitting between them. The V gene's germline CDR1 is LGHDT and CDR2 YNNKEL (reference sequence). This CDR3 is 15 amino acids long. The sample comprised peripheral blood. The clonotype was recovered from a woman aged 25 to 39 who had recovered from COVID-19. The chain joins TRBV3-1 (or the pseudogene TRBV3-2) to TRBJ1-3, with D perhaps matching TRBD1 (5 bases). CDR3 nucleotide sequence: TGTGCCAGCAGTTACAGGAGCCTCTCTGGAAACACCATATATTTT. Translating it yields CASSYRSLSGNTIYF.